This record covers a single TCR beta chain. Its recognized antigen is unknown. It has no much larger one-base neighbor in the sample; base qualities were not kept. Within the sample, other DNA sequences also encode this same CDR3. CDR1 LGHNA and CDR2 YSLEER are derived from the germline V gene. Measured from the cysteine to the phenylalanine, the CDR3 is 15 residues long. Just CDR3 DNA is preserved here, 45 bases in frame from base 1. V drops 0 bases and J drops 0 bases, leaving 8 bases in between. The treatment or condition label, as the study defines it: some 20 received Ad26.COV2.S at low or high dose, single or two shots; about 5 received placebo; per-sample allocation not given. For vaccine and placebo recipients, the sequenced repertoires came from samples collected on day 63 after the first injection. Cohort 1b enrolled some 25 adults aged 18-55 years at a single site in Boston, USA, between 29 July and 7 August 2020. Ad26.COV2.S consisted of a replication-incompetent adenovirus type 26 vector by which a prefusion-stabilized SARS-CoV-2 spike protein from the original Wuhan strain was expressed.

This entry belongs to a study of Ad26.COV2.S vaccination and SARS-CoV-2 variants (dated by TCRdb to the early 2020s). For the study in its entirety: Donors in the vaccine arm were drawn from COV1001, a multicentre, randomized, double-blind, placebo-controlled phase I-IIa trial testing Ad26.COV2.S in healthy adults. TCRbeta repertoire sequencing served as the tool for gauging how specific and how broad the SARS-CoV-2-reactive T cell receptors were following Ad26.COV2.S vaccination. The TCR-sequenced set comprised about 32 samples: approximately 19 Ad26.COV2.S vaccine recipients, 5 placebo recipients and 8 SARS-CoV-2 convalescent individuals. Trial participants were randomized into five groups of five: low-dose or high-dose Ad26.COV2.S given once or twice, or placebo on both occasions. Investigators did not know the trial group allocation while performing experiments and assessing outcomes. Ad26.COV2.S was administered intramuscularly at 5 x 10^10 or 1 x 10^11 viral particles, either as a single shot or as two shots given 56 days apart. Overall study outcomes, separate from this receptor: The authors noted that total T cell responses may have been underestimated by the TCR breadth and depth analyses. After vaccination, spike-specific CD8+ and CD4+ T cell responses were reported to show substantial breadth. Vaccine and placebo recipients had comparable non-spike TCR breadth, which fits with the vaccine containing only spike. Spike-specific TCR breadth was higher in Ad26.COV2.S recipients than in placebo recipients (P = 0.0014). The study was not powered to compare responses between vaccine doses or regimens.

The immunoSEQ Assay was the method used to sequence TCRbeta CDR3 regions. After extraction, genomic DNA underwent amplification by bias-controlled multiplex PCR, followed by high-throughput sequencing. The paper's processing steps were these. To quantify the absolute abundance of every unique TCRbeta CDR3 region, sequences were collapsed and filtered. Usable DNA was measured by amplifying reference genes present in all nucleated cells, and TCRbeta template counts were normalized to that usable DNA to estimate T cell fraction. Repertoire TCRs were annotated as SARS-CoV-2-specific when V gene, CDR3 amino acid sequence and J gene were exactly matched to a known reactive TCR set. The reference SARS-CoV-2 TCR set was derived from MIRA and filtered for enrichment in COVID-19-positive ImmuneCODE repertoires, a step that removed public or cross-reactive TCRs. Using the MIRA antigens, annotated TCRs were further analysed by specific ORF or by position within an ORF. Breadth was defined as annotated unique rearrangements over total unique productive rearrangements; depth was the summed frequency of those rearrangements. Group comparisons of TCR breadth used two-sided Wilcoxon rank-sum tests. TCRdb retrieved this table from immuneACCESS and kept in-frame rearrangements only. Not all clones are present; in checked studies, unresolved V genes account for under half, and no reason is known for the remainder. V, J and clone size are those of that table, while D and trimming were read from the DNA. Within this sample are about 390,000 clones, with 70% to 90% of them counted one time only. The ten largest clones add up to around 3.4% of the sample.

The chain is made from TRBV4-3 and TRBJ1-2; a tentative D call is TRBD1 (5 bases match). This TCR came from a person between 18 and 65 years old who received the Ad26.COV2.S COVID-19 vaccine or a placebo. The sequencing here drew on peripheral blood, taken in a trial of Ad26.COV2.S vaccine versus placebo. At the DNA level, the sequence is TGCGCCAGCAGCCAAGACCTGGGGGCTAACTATGGCTACACCTTC. Translated, this gives CASSQDLGANYGYTF.